The present entry profiles one T cell receptor beta chain with its context. Its antigen is still unknown. The data belong to a study of metastatic and nonmetastatic thyroid tumors. About the study: Repertoire comparison spanned blood and tumor or nodule tissue of malignant and benign thyroid patients. Whole-study results and caveats: Compared with benign nodules, malignant thyroid tumors were reported to have significantly higher TCR beta diversity in both blood and tumor.

Before thyroid surgery, none of the patients had received any treatment. Source study methods: What underpinned the distant-metastasis classifier for papillary thyroid cancer was the set of CDR3 differences across clinicopathological groups. TCRdb reanalyzed the PCR reads with MiXCR. The authors' filters were not applied to this entry. Here the sample spans 25,000 to 35,000 clones, approximately 15% being singletons. The germline V and J ends were trimmed by 4 bases and 0 bases, with 18 bases remaining between them. The CDR3 consists of 16 residues. Germline lookup yields CDR1 DFQATT and CDR2 SNEGSKA (reference sequence).

Specimen: blood. The receptor's source is a female donor with papillary thyroid cancer or a benign thyroid nodule (not recorded which). Some clones in this sample may be carry-over from other donors' samples. The chain combines TRBV20-1 with TRBJ1-2; D perhaps matches TRBD1 (5 bases). The CDR3 DNA follows: TGCAGTGCTATCCCCCCGGGGCCTTCCACTAACTATGGCTACACCTTC. This encodes CSAIPPGPSTNYGYTF.